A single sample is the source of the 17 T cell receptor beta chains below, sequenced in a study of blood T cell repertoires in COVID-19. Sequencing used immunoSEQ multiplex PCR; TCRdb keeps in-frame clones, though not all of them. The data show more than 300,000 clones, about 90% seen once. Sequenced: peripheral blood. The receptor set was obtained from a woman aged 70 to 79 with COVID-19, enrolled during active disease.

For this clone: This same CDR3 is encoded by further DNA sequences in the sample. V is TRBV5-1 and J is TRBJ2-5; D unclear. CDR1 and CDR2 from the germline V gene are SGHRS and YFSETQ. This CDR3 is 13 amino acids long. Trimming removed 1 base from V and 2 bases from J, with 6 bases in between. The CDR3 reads CASSLPGQETQYF. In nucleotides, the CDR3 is TGCGCCAGCAGCTTGCCAGGACAAGAGACCCAGTACTTC.

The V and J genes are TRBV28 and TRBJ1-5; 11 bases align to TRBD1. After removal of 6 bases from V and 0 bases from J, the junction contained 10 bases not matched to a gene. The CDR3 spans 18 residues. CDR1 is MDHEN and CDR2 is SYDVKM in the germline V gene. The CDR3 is CASRRRDRGFNSNQPQHF. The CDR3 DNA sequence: TGTGCCAGCAGACGCCGGGACAGGGGGTTTAATAGCAATCAGCCCCAGCATTTT.

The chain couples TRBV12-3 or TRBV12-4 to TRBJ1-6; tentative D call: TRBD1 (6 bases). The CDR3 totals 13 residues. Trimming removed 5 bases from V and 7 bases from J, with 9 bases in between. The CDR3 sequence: CASSGQFNSPLHF. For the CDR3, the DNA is TGTGCCAGCAGTGGACAGTTCAATTCACCCCTCCACTTT.

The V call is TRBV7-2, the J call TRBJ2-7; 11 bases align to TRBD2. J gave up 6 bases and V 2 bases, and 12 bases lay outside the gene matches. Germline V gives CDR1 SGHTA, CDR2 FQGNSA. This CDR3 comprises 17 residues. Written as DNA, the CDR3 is TGTGCCAGCAGCTTAAGGGCTAGCGGGGGGAAGGTGAGCGAGCAGTACTTC. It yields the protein CASSLRASGGKVSEQYF.

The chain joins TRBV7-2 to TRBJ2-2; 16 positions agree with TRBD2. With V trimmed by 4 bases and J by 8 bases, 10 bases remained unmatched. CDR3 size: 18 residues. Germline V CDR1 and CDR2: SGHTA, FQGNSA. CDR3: CASSSAPGLAGGLGELFF. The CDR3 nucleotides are TGTGCCAGCAGCTCCGCGCCGGGACTAGCGGGGGGGCTAGGGGAGCTGTTTTTT.

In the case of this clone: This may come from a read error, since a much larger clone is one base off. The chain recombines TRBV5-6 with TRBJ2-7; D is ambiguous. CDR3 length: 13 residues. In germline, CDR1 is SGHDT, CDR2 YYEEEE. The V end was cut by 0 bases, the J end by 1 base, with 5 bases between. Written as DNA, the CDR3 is TGTGCCAGCAGCTTGGGCAGATCCTACGAGCAGTACTTC. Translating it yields CASSLGRSYEQYF.

Written as DNA, the CDR3 is TGTGCCAGCAGCTTAGGGACAGGGGGTGAAAAACTGTTTTTT. Translating it yields CASSLGTGGEKLFF. The rearrangement links TRBV11-2 to TRBJ1-4; 10 bases line up with TRBD1. From germline, CDR1 is SGHAT and CDR2 FQNNGV. Trimming at V came to 1 base and at J to 7 bases, leaving 0 bases not matched to a gene. The CDR3 loop spans 14 amino acids.

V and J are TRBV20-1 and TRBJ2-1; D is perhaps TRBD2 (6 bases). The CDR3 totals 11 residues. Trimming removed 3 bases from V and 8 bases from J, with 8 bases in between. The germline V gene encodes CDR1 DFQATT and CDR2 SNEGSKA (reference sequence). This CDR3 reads CSAREGDEQFF. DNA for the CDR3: TGCAGTGCTAGGGAGGGAGATGAGCAGTTCTTC.

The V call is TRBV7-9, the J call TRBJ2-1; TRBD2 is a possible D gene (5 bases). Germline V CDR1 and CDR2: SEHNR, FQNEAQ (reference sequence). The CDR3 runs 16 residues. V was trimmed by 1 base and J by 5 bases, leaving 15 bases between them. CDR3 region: CASSLGAGPINNEQFF. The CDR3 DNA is TGTGCCAGCAGCTTAGGGGCGGGTCCCATTAACAATGAGCAGTTCTTC.

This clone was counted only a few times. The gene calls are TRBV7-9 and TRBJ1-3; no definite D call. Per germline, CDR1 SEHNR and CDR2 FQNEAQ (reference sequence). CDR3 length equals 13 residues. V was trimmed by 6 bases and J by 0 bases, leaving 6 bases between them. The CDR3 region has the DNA TGTGCCAGCAGGGTCAGCTCTGGAAACACCATATATTTT. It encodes CASRVSSGNTIYF.

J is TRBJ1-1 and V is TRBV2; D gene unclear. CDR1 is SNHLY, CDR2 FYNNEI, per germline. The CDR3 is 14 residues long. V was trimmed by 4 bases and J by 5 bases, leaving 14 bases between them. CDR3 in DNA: TGTGCCAGCAGTGGGCGGGGTCTAAGGACTGAAGCTTTCTTT. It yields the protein CASSGRGLRTEAFF.

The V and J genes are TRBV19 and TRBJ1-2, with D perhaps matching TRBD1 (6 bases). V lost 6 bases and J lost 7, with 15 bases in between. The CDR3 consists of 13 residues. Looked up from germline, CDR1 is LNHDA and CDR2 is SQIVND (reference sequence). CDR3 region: CASSPGTSGGYTF. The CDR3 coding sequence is TGTGCCAGTAGCCCCGGGACATCAGGTGGCTACACCTTC.

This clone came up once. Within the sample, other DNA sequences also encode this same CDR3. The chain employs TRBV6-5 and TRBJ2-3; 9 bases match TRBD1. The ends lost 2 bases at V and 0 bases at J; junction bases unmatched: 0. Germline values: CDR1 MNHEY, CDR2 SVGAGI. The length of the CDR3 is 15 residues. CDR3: CASSYGTGSTDTQYF. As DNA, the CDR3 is TGTGCCAGCAGTTACGGGACAGGGAGCACAGATACGCAGTATTTT.

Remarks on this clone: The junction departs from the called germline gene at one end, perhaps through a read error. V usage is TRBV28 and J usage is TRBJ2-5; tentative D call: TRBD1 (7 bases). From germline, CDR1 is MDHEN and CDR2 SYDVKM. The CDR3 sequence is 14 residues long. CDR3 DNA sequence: TGTGCCCGCAGGGGGGCCTGGGTGGGGGAGACCCAGTACTTC. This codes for CARRGAWVGETQYF.

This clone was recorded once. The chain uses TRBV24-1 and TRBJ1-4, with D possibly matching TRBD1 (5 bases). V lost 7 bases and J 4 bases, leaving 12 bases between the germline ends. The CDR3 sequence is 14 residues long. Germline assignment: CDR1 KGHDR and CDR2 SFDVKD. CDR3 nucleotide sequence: TGTGCCACCAGCAAGGGAGGGGTTAATGAAAAACTGTTTTTT. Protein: CATSKGGVNEKLFF.

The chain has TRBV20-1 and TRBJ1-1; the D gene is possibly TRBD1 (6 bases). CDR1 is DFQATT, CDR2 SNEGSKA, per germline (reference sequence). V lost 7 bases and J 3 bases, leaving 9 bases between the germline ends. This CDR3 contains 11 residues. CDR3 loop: CSGKGDTEAFF. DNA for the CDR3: TGCAGTGGCAAGGGGGACACTGAAGCTTTCTTT.

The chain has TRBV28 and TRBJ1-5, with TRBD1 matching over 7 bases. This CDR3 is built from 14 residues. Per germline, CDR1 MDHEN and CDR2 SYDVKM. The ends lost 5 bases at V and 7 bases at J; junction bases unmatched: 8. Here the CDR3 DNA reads TGTGCCAGCAGTCACAGGGGCCCCACGCAGCCCCAGCATTTT. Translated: CASSHRGPTQPQHF. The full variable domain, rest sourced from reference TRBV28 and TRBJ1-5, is DVKVTQSSRYLVKRTGEKVFLECVQDMDHENMFWYRQDPGLGLRLIYFSYDVKMKEKGDIPEGYSVSREKKERFSLILESASTNQTSMYLCASSHRGPTQPQHFGDGTRLSIL.